The 13 T cell receptor beta chains listed next were all sequenced from one sample in a study of blood T cell repertoires in COVID-19 (dated by TCRdb to the early 2020s). The library was prepared using the immunoSEQ multiplex PCR assay. TCRdb re-hosts the immuneACCESS table, in-frame sequences only. Its copies lack some clones; in the studies checked, an unresolved V gene accounts for under half of them, and the cause for the rest is not known. This sample is represented by around 42,000 clones; 60% to 85% of them were singletons. The top ten clones comprise 30% to 35% of the sample. Source material: peripheral blood. The origin of the receptors is a woman older than 75 with acute or convalescent COVID-19.

J is TRBJ1-1 and V is TRBV6-5, with TRBD1 as a possible D gene (6 bases). In germline, CDR1 is MNHEY, CDR2 SVGAGI. V gave up 7 bases and J gave up 1 base, with 13 bases separating them. The CDR3 spans 14 residues. The CDR3 reads CASNYRQENTEAFF. In DNA, the CDR3 is TGTGCCAGCAACTACCGACAGGAGAACACTGAAGCTTTCTTT.

This chain joins TRBV10-3 and TRBJ2-7, with D hard to call. Germline V gene sequence: CDR1 ENHRY, CDR2 SYGVKD. This CDR3 is built from 14 residues. V lost 3 bases and J lost 4, with 13 bases in between. The CDR3 DNA sequence: TGTGCCATCAGTGATCTTTCTGTATCTTACGAGCAGTACTTC. It codes for CAISDLSVSYEQYF.

This chain joins TRBV5-1 and TRBJ1-2; D perhaps matches TRBD1 (6 bases). The CDR3 covers 13 residues. The V and J ends lost 2 bases and 2 bases respectively, with 7 bases between them. Looked up from germline, CDR1 is SGHRS and CDR2 is YFSETQ. DNA of the CDR3: TGCGCCAGCAGCTTTCAGGGGAACTATGGCTACACCTTC. Encoded protein: CASSFQGNYGYTF.

The J gene is TRBJ2-1, the V gene TRBV12-5, with TRBD2 matching 8 bases. CDR3 size: 14 residues. The trim removed 5 bases at V and 6 bases at J, leaving 6 bases unmatched. Germline V gene lookup returns CDR1 LGHNT and CDR2 FRNRAP. CDR3 region: CASGPALAVNEQFF. The CDR3 coding sequence is TGTGCTAGTGGTCCAGCACTAGCGGTCAATGAGCAGTTCTTC.

This clone was picked up a small number of times. In the same sample, other DNA sequences code for this CDR3. The rearrangement joins TRBV5-6 to TRBJ1-5; 8 nucleotides line up with TRBD1. Germline V gene data show CDR1 as SGHDT and CDR2 as YYEEEE. The ends lost 4 bases at V and 0 bases at J; junction bases unmatched: 0. The CDR3 length is 14 residues. Here the CDR3 reads CASSGQGSNQPQHF. The DNA of the CDR3 is TGTGCCAGCAGCGGACAGGGTAGCAATCAGCCCCAGCATTTT. Combining the CDR3 with reference TRBV5-6 and TRBJ1-5 gives the whole variable domain DAGVTQSPTHLIKTRGQQVTLRCSPKSGHDTVSWYQQALGQGPQFIFQYYEEEERQRGNFPDRFSGHQFPNYSSELNVNALLLGDSALYLCASSGQGSNQPQHFGDGTRLSIL.

The rearrangement uses TRBV20-1 and TRBJ2-1; 9 bases line up with TRBD2. Germline CDR1 and CDR2: DFQATT and SNEGSKA (reference sequence). This CDR3 is 11 amino acids long. DNA for the CDR3: TGCAGGGCGGGAGGGAAGGGTGAGCAGTTCTTC. Amino acid sequence: CRAGGKGEQFF.

The chain has TRBV7-9 and TRBJ2-2; possible D gene TRBD1, 5 bases. Trimming shortened V by 3 bases and J by 5 bases, and 7 bases separated the two germline ends. Germline V gene sequence: CDR1 SEHNR, CDR2 FQNEAQ (reference sequence). The CDR3 spans 13 residues. The CDR3 nucleotides read TGTGCCAGCAGCTTGCAGGGTACCGGGGAGCTGTTTTTT. This encodes CASSLQGTGELFF.

This chain links TRBV7-8 with TRBJ1-3; TRBD1 aligns across 8 bases. Germline V lookup: CDR1 SGHVS, CDR2 FQNEAQ. Unmatched junction bases numbered 15, after V lost 5 bases and J lost 0 bases. The CDR3 runs 19 residues. CDR3 amino acids: CASSPRTGIPQRSGNTIYF. CDR3 nucleotides: TGTGCCAGCAGCCCCCGGACAGGGATTCCCCAGCGCTCTGGAAACACCATATATTTT.

This chain joins TRBV7-9 and TRBJ2-1, with D possibly being TRBD1 (5 bases). CDR1 and CDR2 (germline): SEHNR, FQNEAQ (reference sequence). The CDR3 runs 16 residues. Trimming removed 1 base from V and 2 bases from J, with 12 bases in between. The CDR3: CASSLVRVGTYNEQFF. Written as DNA, the CDR3 is TGTGCCAGCAGCTTAGTCAGGGTAGGGACCTACAATGAGCAGTTCTTC.

The count of this clone is one. The rearrangement joins TRBV19 to TRBJ2-2; 8 positions match TRBD1. The CDR3 contains 16 residues. The trim removed 5 bases at V and 4 bases at J, leaving 9 bases unmatched. CDR1 and CDR2 (germline): LNHDA, SQIVND (reference sequence). As DNA, the CDR3 is TGTGCCAGTAGTTTATCGGGACAGGTTCTCACCGGGGAGCTGTTTTTT. It specifies CASSLSGQVLTGELFF.

In its sample, this clone was seen once. V gene TRBV15 combines with J gene TRBJ1-2, with unresolved D. CDR3 size: 14 residues. The ends were cut back, 0 bases at V and 2 bases at J, with 7 bases in the middle. Per the germline V gene, CDR1 is LNHNV and CDR2 is YYDKDF (reference sequence). CDR3 coding DNA: TGTGCCACCAGCAGAGATAATTTGAACTATGGCTACACCTTC. It specifies CATSRDNLNYGYTF. The full variable domain, rest sourced from reference TRBV15 and TRBJ1-2, is DAMVIQNPRYQVTQFGKPVTLSCSQTLNHNVMYWYQQKSSQAPKLLFHYYDKDFNNEADTPDNFQSRRPNTSFCFLDIRSPGLGDTAMYLCATSRDNLNYGYTFGSGTRLTVV.

The V gene is TRBV27, the J gene TRBJ1-2; 8 nucleotides align to TRBD1. Germline trimming cut 6 bases from V and 8 bases from J; bases unmatched to any gene: 5. Germline V gene data show CDR1 as MNHEY and CDR2 as SMNVEV (reference sequence). This CDR3 has 12 residues. Here the CDR3 DNA reads TGTGCCAGCAGCCAGGGGGCGTCAGGCTACACCTTC. As protein: CASSQGASGYTF.

The chain combines TRBV27 with TRBJ1-2; tentatively, D is TRBD1 (5 bases). The germline V gene encodes CDR1 MNHEY and CDR2 SMNVEV (reference sequence). This CDR3 comprises 14 residues. Trimming removed 0 bases from V and 7 bases from J, with 12 bases in between. The CDR3 loop reads CASSLSPRQGGYTF. The DNA of the CDR3 is TGTGCCAGCAGTTTATCGCCAAGGCAGGGTGGCTACACCTTC.